This T cell receptor (beta chain) was sequenced during a study of blood T cell repertoires in COVID-19. Study at large: The United States, Italy and Spain supplied acute and convalescent COVID-19 samples. From T cells, B-cell-depleted T cells, or PBMCs came the material, which was cDNA or gDNA.

The V segment lost 6 bases and the J segment 4 bases; nucleotides outside the gene matches: 8. This CDR3 contains 14 residues. Germline CDR1 reads ENHRY; CDR2 reads SYGVKD. Original analysis: Amplification from reference gene primers served as the basis for estimated nucleated cell counts. Data came from immunoSEQ multiplex PCR; TCRdb stores just in-frame clones and leaves some out. Clonal size and the V and J genes are those of that table, whereas D and trimming came from the DNA. The data show 70,000 to 95,000 clones, 85% seen once. Sequenced input: peripheral blood. The chain links TRBV10-3 to TRBJ2-7; 8 bases align to TRBD1. This clonotype originated in a woman in her 70s with active or convalescent COVID-19. CDR3 in DNA: TGTGCCATCAGGCAGGACAGGGCGGCTTACGAGCAGTACTTC. This encodes CAIRQDRAAYEQYF.